This entry concerns a single T cell receptor (beta chain). Its recognized antigen is unknown. One base away there is no much larger clone; base qualities are not given. This entry is derived from a study of blood T cell repertoires in COVID-19 (dated by TCRdb to 2019 to 2021). Context from the whole study: Collaborator samples came from the United States, Italy and Spain and covered acute and convalescent phases of COVID-19. The sample metadata nearly always contained a de-identified subject ID, COVID-19 status, age in years and sex. Subjects who had been exposed to COVID-19, were actively infected with it, or had recovered from it provided the deeply sampled blood TCRbeta repertoires that made up the dataset. The prospective study material was composed of cDNA or gDNA derived from T cells, B-cell-depleted T cells, or PBMCs. Where available, HLA class I and class II types were obtained from metadata supplied by the sample provider rather than from assay-based typing. The repertoires were made available in a free public database intended to serve as a resource for research on the immune response to SARS-CoV-2. Samples were obtained from the ongoing ImmuneRACE study (first 160 participants) and from some 1,300 subjects provided by 6 global collaborators.

V loses 6 bases, J loses 0 bases, and the germline ends lie 9 bases apart. From the germline V gene, CDR1 is SNHLY and CDR2 is FYNNEI. From cysteine to phenylalanine, the CDR3 is 15 amino acids long. Here the CDR3 DNA is all that survives: 45 bases in frame from base 1. General conclusions and limits of the study: Clinical and demographic metadata were provided uncurated, with the amount varying by source and participant.

At one collaborating source in Seattle, patients were enrolled during active infection and were followed longitudinally through the course of disease. The collaborating institutions used their own protocols to collect whole blood in K2EDTA tubes. For TCRbeta analysis, collaborators shipped samples as frozen whole blood, isolated PBMCs, or DNA extracted from either of those sample types. TCRbeta CDR3 regions were amplified from genomic DNA by means of the immunoSEQ Assay, a bias-controlled multiplex PCR. The authors' analysis ran thus. Within the assay, amplification of reference gene primers was used to estimate how many nucleated cells each sample contained. To quantify the absolute abundance of each unique TCRbeta CDR3 rearrangement, sequence reads were collapsed and filtered. For each sample, productive Simpson clonality was calculated as the square root of Simpson's diversity index across productive rearrangements. Imported from immuneACCESS, the table was reduced by TCRdb to in-frame sequences with V and J called. These copies leave out some clones; in studies compared against another copy, an unresolved V gene accounts for under half, and the cause of the remainder is not known. Clonal size and the V and J genes are those of that table, whereas D and trimming came from the DNA. For this sample there are 85,000 to 120,000 clones; approximately 92% appear just once. More than 1.5% of the sample is taken by the ten largest.

The chain joins TRBV2 to TRBJ1-6; the D gene is perhaps TRBD1, on 5 matching bases. The receptor comes from a woman aged 45-65 years with COVID-19, enrolled during active disease. Sequencing used peripheral blood. CDR3 loop: CASRGESSYNSPLHF. The sequenced DNA is TGTGCCAGCAGAGGGGAAAGCTCCTATAATTCACCCCTCCACTTT. With the portions outside the CDR3 filled from the reference TRBV2 and TRBJ1-6 genes, the complete variable region becomes EPEVTQTPSHQVTQMGQEVILRCVPISNHLYFYWYRQILGQKVEFLVSFYNNEISEKSEIFDDQFSVERPDGSNFTLKIRSTKLEDSAMYFCASRGESSYNSPLHFGNGTRLTVT.